The clone carrying this TCR beta chain was observed once. Its antigen is still unknown. Without the conserved terminal phenylalanine or tryptophan, this CDR3 likely stems from a read error. The source of the sample is a study of metastatic and nonmetastatic thyroid tumors. As for the study in general: Repertoire comparison spanned blood and tumor or nodule tissue of malignant and benign thyroid patients.

Authors' processing steps: The study's classifier, a distant-metastasis tool for papillary thyroid cancer, was built using CDR3 differences across clinicopathological groups. With MiXCR, TCRdb reprocessed the PCR reads. It is TCRdb's table, rather than the study itself, that gives the V and J calls and clone size. Altogether tens of thousands of clones are present, roughly a quarter being singletons, with the ten largest covering 2.4%. Study-wide points: The study reportedly found significantly higher TCR beta diversity in malignant thyroid tumors than benign nodules, in blood and tumor.

Germline V lookup: CDR1 MNHEY, CDR2 SVGEGT. This CDR3 has 14 amino acids. No patient received treatment before thyroid surgery. The sequenced sample was blood. The chain recombines TRBV6-2 or TRBV6-3 with TRBJ2-5; a possible D gene is TRBD1 (5 bases). This TCR came from a female donor with papillary thyroid cancer or a benign thyroid nodule (not recorded which). Some clones in this sample may be carry-over from other donors' samples. In DNA, the CDR3 is TGTGCCAGCAGCAAAATAGACAGCCAAGAGACTCAGTACAAC. This encodes CASSKIDSQETQYN.